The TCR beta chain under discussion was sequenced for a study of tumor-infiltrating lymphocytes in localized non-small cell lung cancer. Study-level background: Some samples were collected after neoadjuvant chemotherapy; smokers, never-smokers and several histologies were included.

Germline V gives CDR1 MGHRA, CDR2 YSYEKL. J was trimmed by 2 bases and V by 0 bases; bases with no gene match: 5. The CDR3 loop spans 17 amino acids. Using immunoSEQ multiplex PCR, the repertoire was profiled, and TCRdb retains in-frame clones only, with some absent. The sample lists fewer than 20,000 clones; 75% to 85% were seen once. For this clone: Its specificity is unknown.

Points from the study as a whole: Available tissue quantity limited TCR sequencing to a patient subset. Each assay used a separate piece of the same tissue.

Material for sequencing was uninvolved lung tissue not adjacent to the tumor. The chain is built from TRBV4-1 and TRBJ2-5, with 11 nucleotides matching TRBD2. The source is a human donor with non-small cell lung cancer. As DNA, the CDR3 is TGCGCCAGCAGCCAAGAAAGGGCTAGCGGGGGGCAAGAGACCCAGTACTTC. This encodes CASSQERASGGQETQYF.